This T cell receptor beta chain originates from a study of control samples from healthy donors and cancer patients. Germline V gene sequence: CDR1 SGHTA, CDR2 FQGNSA. This CDR3 region has 17 residues. The V gene end was trimmed by 1 base and the J gene end by 7 bases; junction bases not matched to a gene: 9. Here immunoSEQ multiplex PCR was the method, and the copy in TCRdb shows in-frame clones only, minus some. Here the sample spans fewer than 40,000 clones, 85% to 95% being singletons. The rearrangement joins TRBV7-2 to TRBJ2-1; 11 bases are shared with TRBD2. The origin of this receptor is a man aged 40-55 years with colorectal cancer. Sequencing used PBMCs. The CDR3 loop is CASSLESVAGGLNEQFF. CDR3 nucleotides: TGTGCCAGCAGCTTAGAGTCGGTAGCGGGGGGGCTAAATGAGCAGTTCTTC.